The T cell receptor beta chain under discussion was sequenced for a study of identical twins. One entry per CDR3 protein, called by TCRdb with MiXCR from the 5' RACE reads. Seen here are roughly 630,000 distinct CDR3 sequences, about 7.6% observed once, and the top ten hold less than 2%. This clonotype has a count of ten or more. CDR1 is SGDLS and CDR2 is YYNGEE in the germline V gene. V lost 1 base to trimming and J lost 2 bases, with 14 bases between them. The CDR3 loop spans 16 amino acids. The same sample was also used in a study of yellow fever vaccine responses in identical twins.

Sequencing was done on a sample of PBMCs. This receptor was taken from a woman between 18 and 29 years old in good health. The chain is built from TRBV9 and TRBJ2-3; D may be TRBD2 (6 bases). CDR3 DNA: TGTGCCAGCAGCGTAAGGCGGGGCGAATACACAGATACGCAGTATTTT. Protein product: CASSVRRGEYTDTQYF.